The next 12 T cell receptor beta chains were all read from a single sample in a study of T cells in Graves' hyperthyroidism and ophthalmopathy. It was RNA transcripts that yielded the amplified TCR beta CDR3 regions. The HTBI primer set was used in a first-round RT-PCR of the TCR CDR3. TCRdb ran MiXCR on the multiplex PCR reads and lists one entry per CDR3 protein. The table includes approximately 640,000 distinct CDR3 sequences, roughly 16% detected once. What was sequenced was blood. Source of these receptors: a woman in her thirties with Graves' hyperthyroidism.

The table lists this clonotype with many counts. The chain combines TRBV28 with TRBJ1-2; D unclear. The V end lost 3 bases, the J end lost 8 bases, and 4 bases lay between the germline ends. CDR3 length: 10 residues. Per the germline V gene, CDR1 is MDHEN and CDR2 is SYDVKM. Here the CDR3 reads CASSLRGYTF. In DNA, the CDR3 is TGTGCCAGCAGTTTGCGGGGCTACACCTTC.

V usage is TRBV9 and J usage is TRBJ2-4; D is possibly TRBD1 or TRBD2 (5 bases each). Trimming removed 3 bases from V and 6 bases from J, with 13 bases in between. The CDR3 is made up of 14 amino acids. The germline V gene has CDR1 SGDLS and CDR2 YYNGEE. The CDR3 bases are TGTGCCAGCAGCGCTTCCGGGACGGTAAACATTCAGTACTTC. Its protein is CASSASGTVNIQYF.

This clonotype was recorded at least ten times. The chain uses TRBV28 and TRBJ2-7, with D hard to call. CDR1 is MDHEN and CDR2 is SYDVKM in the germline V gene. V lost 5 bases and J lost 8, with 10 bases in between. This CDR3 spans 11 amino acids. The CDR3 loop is CASSLRYKQYF. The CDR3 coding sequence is TGTGCCAGCAGTCTTAGGTACAAGCAGTACTTC.

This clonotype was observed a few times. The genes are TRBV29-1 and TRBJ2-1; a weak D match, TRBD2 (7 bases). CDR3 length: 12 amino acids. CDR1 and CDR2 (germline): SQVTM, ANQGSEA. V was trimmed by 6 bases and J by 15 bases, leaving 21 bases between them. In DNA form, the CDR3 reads TGCAGCGTCCGGCGGGGGCAGTTTCGGCTGTTCTTC. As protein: CSVRRGQFRLFF.

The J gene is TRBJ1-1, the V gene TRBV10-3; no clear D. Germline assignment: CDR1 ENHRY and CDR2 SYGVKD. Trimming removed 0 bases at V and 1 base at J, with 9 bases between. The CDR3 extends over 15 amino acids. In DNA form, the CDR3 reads TGTGCCATCAGTGAGTCGAAGGTGGGGAACACTGAAGCTTTCTTT. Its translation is CAISESKVGNTEAFF.

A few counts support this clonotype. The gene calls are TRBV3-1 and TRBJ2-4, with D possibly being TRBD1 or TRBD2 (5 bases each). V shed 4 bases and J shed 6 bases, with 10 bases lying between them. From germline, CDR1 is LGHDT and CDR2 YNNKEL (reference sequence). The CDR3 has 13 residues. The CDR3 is CASSPGPGNIQYF. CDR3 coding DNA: TGTGCCAGCAGCCCGGGACCGGGAAACATTCAGTACTTC.

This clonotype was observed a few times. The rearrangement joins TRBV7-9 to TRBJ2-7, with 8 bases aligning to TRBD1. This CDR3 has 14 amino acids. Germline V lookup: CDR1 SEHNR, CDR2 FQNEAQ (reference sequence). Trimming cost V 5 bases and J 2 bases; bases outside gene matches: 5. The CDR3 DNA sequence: TGTGCCAGCAGCGTGGACAGGGCCCCCTACGAGCAGTACTTC. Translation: CASSVDRAPYEQYF.

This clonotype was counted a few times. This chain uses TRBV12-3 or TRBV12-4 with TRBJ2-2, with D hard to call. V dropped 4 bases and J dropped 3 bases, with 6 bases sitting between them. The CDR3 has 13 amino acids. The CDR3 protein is CASSSQYTGELFF. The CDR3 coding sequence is TGTGCCAGCAGTTCCCAGTACACCGGGGAGCTGTTTTTT.

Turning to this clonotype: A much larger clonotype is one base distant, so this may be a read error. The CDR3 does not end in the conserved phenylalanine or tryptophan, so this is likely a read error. The DNA of the CDR3 is TGTGCCAGCAGCTTAACCGCAGGGGGCAATGAGCAGTTCCTC. Encoded protein: CASSLTAGGNEQFL. This chain links TRBV7-3 with TRBJ2-1, with 7 bases fitting TRBD1. The CDR3 spans 14 residues. J was trimmed by 6 bases and V by 0 bases; bases with no gene match: 2. Germline V gives CDR1 SGHTA, CDR2 FQGTGA.

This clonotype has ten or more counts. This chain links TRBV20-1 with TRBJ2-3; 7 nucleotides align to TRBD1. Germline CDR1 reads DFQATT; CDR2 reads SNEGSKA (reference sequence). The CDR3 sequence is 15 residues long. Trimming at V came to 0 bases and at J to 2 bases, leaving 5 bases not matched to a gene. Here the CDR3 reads CSAREQGPFTDTQYF. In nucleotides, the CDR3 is TGCAGTGCTAGAGAACAGGGGCCGTTCACAGATACGCAGTATTTT.

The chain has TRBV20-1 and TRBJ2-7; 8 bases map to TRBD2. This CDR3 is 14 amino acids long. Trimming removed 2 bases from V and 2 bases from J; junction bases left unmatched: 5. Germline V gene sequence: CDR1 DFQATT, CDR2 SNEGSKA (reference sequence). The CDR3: CSARRGTSPYEQYF. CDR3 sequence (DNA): TGCAGTGCTAGACGGGGGACTAGTCCCTACGAGCAGTACTTC.

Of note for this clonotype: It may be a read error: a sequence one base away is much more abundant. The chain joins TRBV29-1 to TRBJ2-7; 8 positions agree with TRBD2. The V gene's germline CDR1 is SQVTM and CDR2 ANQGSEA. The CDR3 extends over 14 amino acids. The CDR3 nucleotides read TGCAGCGATGAAGCGGGAGAACGCGACTACGAGCAGTACTTC. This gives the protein CSDEAGERDYEQYF.